This T cell receptor beta chain was captured by sequencing in a study of T cell repertoires in cytomegalovirus infection. MiXCR was run by TCRdb on the reads, yielding one entry per CDR3 protein. In the table there are about 530,000 distinct CDR3 sequences, less than 30% of which are singletons. This clonotype was seen many times. The sequenced material came from PBMCs. The clonotype comes from a human donor in good health (CMV status not recorded). Some clones in this sample may be carry-over from other donors' samples.

The CDR3 DNA sequence: TGTGCCAGCAGCTCACAGGCTCCAGGGGCCAACGTCCTGACTTTC. It yields the protein CASSSQAPGANVLTF. This chain joins TRBV7-2 and TRBJ2-6; tentatively, D is TRBD1 (5 bases). CDR3 size: 15 residues. V lost 4 bases to trimming and J lost 4 bases, with 11 bases between them. Germline CDR1 SGHTA, CDR2 FQGNSA. The full variable domain, completed using reference TRBV7-2 and TRBJ2-6, is GAGVSQSPSNKVTEKGKDVELRCDPISGHTALYWYRQSLGQGLEFLIYFQGNSAPDKSGLPSDRFSAERTGGSVSTLTIQRTQQEDSAVYLCASSSQAPGANVLTFGAGSRLTVL.